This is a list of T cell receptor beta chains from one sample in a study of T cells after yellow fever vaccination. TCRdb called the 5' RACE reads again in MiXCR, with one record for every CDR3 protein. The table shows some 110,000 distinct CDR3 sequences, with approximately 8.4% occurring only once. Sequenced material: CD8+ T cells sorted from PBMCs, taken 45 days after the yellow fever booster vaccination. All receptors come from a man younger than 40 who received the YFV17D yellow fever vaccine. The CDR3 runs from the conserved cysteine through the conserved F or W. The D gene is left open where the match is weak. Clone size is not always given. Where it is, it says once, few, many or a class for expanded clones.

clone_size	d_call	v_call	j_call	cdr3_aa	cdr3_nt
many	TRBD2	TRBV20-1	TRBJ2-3	CSAHGTSVTDTQYF	TGCAGTGCTCACGGGACTAGCGTCACAGATACGCAGTATTTT
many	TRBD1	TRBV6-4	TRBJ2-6	CASSPGQSSSSGANVLTF	TGTGCCAGCAGCCCGGGACAGAGCTCCAGCTCTGGGGCCAACGTCCTGACTTTC
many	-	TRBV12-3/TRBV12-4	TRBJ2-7	CASSQNLYEQYF	TGTGCCAGCAGTCAGAACCTTTACGAGCAGTACTTC
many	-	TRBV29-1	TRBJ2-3	CSVEEGRGGRSEPSTDTQYF	TGCAGCGTTGAAGAAGGACGTGGTGGGCGGAGCGAACCTAGCACAGATACGCAGTATTTT
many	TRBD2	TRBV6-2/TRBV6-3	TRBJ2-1	CASSGSSYNEQFF	TGTGCCAGTAGCGGGAGCTCCTACAATGAGCAGTTCTTC
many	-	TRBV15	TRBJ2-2	CATSEETGSGELFF	TGTGCCACCAGCGAGGAAACGGGATCCGGGGAGCTGTTTTTT
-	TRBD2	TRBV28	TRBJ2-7	CASRQPPGLADYEQYF	TGTGCCAGCAGACAACCCCCGGGACTAGCGGATTACGAGCAGTACTTC
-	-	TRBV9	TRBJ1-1	CASSVVKGMNTEAFF	TGTGCCAGCAGCGTAGTAAAGGGGATGAACACTGAAGCTTTCTTT
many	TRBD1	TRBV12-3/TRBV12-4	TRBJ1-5	CASSSGTAGNQPQHF	TGTGCCAGCAGCTCCGGGACAGCAGGCAATCAGCCCCAGCATTTT
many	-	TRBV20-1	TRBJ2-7	CSARGAHEQYF	TGCAGTGCTAGGGGTGCTCACGAGCAGTACTTC
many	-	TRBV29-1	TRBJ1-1	CSVRLGGHTEAFF	TGCAGCGTTAGACTGGGGGGTCACACTGAAGCTTTCTTT
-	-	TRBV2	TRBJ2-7	CASSELRGRAYEQYF	TGTGCCAGCAGCGAGCTGCGGGGAAGAGCCTACGAGCAGTACTTC
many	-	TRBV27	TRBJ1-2	CATHGGMDGYTF	TGTGCCACCCACGGGGGGATGGATGGCTACACCTTC
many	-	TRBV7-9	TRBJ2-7	CASRPGLSYEQYF	TGTGCCAGCAGACCGGGACTTTCCTACGAGCAGTACTTC
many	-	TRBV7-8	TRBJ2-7	CASSARSYEQYF	TGTGCCAGCAGCGCACGATCCTACGAGCAGTACTTC
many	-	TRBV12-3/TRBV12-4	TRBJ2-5	CASQSGWAETQYF	TGTGCCAGCCAGTCAGGGTGGGCAGAGACCCAGTACTTC
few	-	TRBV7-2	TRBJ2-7	CASSLDRGDSYEQYF	TGTGCCAGCAGCTTAGATCGGGGCGATTCCTACGAGCAGTACTTC
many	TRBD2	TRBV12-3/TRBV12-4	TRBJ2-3	CASTEGAGDTDTQYF	TGTGCCAGCACCGAAGGGGCGGGGGACACAGATACGCAGTATTTT
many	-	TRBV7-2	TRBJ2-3	CASSLASQALSGSTDTQYF	TGTGCCAGCAGCTTAGCGTCACAGGCTTTAAGCGGTAGCACAGATACGCAGTATTTT
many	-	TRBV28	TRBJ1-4	CASSLSTGRVEKLFF	TGTGCCAGCAGTTTATCTACGGGTAGGGTAGAAAAACTGTTTTTT
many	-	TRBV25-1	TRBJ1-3	CASSHPLNGNTIYF	TGTGCCAGCAGTCACCCCCTTAATGGAAACACCATATATTTT
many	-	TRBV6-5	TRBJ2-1	CASSQGWNEQFF	TGTGCCAGCAGCCAAGGTTGGAATGAGCAGTTCTTC
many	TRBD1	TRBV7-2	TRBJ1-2	CASSLTFTGALSYGYTF	TGTGCCAGCAGCTTAACATTTACAGGGGCCCTCTCCTATGGCTACACCTTC
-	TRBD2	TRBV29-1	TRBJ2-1	CSVEGLAATPTYNEQFF	TGCAGCGTTGAAGGCCTAGCGGCCACCCCTACCTACAATGAGCAGTTCTTC
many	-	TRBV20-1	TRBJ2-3	CSASSDAVADTQYF	TGCAGTGCAAGCTCAGACGCTGTGGCAGATACGCAGTATTTT
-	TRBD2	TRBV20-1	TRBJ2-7	CSASRGGFEQYF	TGCAGTGCTAGCCGGGGAGGGTTCGAGCAGTACTTC
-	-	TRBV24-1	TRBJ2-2	CATSDWRTGNTGELFF	TGTGCCACCAGTGATTGGAGGACTGGGAACACCGGGGAGCTGTTTTTT